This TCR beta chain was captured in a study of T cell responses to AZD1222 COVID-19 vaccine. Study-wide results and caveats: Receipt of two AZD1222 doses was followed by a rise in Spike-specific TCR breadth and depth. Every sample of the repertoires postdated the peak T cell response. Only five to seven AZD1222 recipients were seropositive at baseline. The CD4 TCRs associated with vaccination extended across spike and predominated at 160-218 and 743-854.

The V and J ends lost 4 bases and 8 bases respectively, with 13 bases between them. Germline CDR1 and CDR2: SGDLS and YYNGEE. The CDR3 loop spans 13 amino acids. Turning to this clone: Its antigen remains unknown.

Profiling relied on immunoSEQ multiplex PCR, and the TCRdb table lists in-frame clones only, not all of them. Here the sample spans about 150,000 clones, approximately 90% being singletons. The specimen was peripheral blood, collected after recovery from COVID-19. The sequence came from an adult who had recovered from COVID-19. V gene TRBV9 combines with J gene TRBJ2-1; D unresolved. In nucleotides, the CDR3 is TGTGCCAGCAGCCTTCATCTGGACGATGAGCAGTTCTTC. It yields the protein CASSLHLDDEQFF. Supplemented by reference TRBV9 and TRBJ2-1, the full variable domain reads DSGVTQTPKHLITATGQRVTLRCSPRSGDLSVYWYQQSLDQGLQFLIQYYNGEERAKGNILERFSAQQFPDLHSELNLSSLELGDSALYFCASSLHLDDEQFFGPGTRLTVL.